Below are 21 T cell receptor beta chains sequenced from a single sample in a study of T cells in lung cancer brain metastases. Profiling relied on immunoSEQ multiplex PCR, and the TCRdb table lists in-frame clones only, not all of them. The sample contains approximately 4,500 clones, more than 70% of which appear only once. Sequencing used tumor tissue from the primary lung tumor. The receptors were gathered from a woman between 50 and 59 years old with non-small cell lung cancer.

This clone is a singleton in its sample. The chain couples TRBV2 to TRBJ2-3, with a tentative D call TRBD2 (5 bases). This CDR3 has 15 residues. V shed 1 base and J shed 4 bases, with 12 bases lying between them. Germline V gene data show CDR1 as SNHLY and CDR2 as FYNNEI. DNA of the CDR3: TGTGCCAGCAGTGAAGGGCTAGCCCTCCCAGATACGCAGTATTTT. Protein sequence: CASSEGLALPDTQYF.

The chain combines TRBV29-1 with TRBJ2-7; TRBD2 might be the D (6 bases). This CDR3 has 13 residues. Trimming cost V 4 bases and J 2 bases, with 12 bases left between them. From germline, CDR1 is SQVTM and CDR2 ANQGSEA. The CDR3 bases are TGCAGCGTTGGTTCCAGGACTACCTACGAGCAGTACTTC. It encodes CSVGSRTTYEQYF.

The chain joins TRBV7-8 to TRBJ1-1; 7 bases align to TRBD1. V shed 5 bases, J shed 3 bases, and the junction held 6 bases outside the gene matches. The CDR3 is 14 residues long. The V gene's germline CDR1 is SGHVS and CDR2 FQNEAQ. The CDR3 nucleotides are TGTGCCAGCAGCCCACAAACAGGGGACACTGAAGCTTTCTTT. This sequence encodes CASSPQTGDTEAFF.

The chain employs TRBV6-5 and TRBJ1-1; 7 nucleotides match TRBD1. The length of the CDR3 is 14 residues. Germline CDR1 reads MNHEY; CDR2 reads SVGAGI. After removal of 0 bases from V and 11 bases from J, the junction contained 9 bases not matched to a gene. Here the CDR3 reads CASSYSTGRGRAFF. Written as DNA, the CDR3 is TGTGCCAGCAGTTACTCGACAGGGAGGGGGAGGGCTTTCTTT.

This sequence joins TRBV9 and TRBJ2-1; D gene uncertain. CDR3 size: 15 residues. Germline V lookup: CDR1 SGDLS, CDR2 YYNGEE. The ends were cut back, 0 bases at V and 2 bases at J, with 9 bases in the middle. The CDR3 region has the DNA TGTGCCAGCAGCGTAGAGGACGCTGCCTACAATGAGCAGTTCTTC. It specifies CASSVEDAAYNEQFF.

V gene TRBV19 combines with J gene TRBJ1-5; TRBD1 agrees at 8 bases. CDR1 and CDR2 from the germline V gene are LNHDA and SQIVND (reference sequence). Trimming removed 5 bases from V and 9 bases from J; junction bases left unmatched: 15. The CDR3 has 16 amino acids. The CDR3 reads CASSSTGTGGFWPQHF. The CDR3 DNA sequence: TGTGCCAGTAGTTCGACGGGGACAGGCGGGTTTTGGCCCCAGCATTTT. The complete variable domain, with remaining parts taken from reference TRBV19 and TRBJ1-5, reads DGGITQSPKYLFRKEGQNVTLSCEQNLNHDAMYWYRQDPGQGLRLIYYSQIVNDFQKGDIAEGYSVSREKKESFPLTVTSAQKNPTAFYLCASSSTGTGGFWPQHFGDGTRLSIL.

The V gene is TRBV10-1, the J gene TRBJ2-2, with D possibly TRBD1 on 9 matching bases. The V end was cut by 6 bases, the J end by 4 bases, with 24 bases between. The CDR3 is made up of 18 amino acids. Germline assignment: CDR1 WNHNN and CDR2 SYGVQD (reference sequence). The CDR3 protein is CASREWTGELAATGELFF. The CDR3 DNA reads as TGCGCCAGCAGGGAATGGACAGGGGAACTAGCGGCCACCGGGGAGCTGTTTTTT.

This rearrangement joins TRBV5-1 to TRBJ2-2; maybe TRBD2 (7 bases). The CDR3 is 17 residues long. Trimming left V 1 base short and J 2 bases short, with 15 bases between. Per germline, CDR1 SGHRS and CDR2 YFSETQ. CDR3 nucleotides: TGCGCCAGCAGCTTGAATGCGGGGGCGCATAACACCGGGGAGCTGTTTTTT. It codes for CASSLNAGAHNTGELFF.

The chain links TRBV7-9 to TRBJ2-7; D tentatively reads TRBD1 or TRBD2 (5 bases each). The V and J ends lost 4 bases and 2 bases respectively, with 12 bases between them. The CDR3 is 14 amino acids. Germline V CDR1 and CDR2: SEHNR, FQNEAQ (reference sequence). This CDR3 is CASSSGRGPYEQYF. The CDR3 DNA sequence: TGTGCCAGCAGCTCCGGACGGGGCCCCTACGAGCAGTACTTC. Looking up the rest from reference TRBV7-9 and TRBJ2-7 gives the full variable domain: DTGVSQNPRHKITKRGQNVTFRCDPISEHNRLYWYRQTLGQGPEFLTYFQNEAQLEKSRLLSDRFSAERPKGSFSTLEIQRTEQGDSAMYLCASSSGRGPYEQYFGPGTRLTVT.

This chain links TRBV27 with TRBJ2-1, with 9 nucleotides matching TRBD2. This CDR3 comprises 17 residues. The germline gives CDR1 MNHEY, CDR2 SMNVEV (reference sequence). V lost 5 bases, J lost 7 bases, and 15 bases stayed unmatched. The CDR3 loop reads CASSPWGASGIMNEQFF. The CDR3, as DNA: TGTGCCAGCAGTCCATGGGGGGCTAGCGGGATAATGAATGAGCAGTTCTTC.

The CDR3 spells CASTQNNPGQGSKTQYF. The CDR3, as DNA: TGTGCCAGTACCCAAAATAACCCGGGACAGGGTTCGAAGACCCAGTACTTC. V usage is TRBV19 and J usage is TRBJ2-5; 9 positions match TRBD1. The germline CDR1 and CDR2 sequences are LNHDA and SQIVND (reference sequence). V shed 7 bases, J shed 6 bases, and the junction held 18 bases outside the gene matches. The CDR3 is 17 amino acids.

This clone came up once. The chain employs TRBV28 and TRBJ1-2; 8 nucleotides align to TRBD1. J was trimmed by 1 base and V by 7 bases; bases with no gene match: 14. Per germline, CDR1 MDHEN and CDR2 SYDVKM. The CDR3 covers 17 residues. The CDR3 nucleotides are TGTGCCAGCAAACTCCTTCGGACAGGGCAGGGTAACTATGGCTACACCTTC. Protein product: CASKLLRTGQGNYGYTF.

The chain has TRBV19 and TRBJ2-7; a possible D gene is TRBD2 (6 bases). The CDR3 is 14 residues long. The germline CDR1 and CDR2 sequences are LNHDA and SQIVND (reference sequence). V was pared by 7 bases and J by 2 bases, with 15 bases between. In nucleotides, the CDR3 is TGTGCCAGTAATCCAGGAGGGCAGACCTACGAGCAGTACTTC. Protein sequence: CASNPGGQTYEQYF.

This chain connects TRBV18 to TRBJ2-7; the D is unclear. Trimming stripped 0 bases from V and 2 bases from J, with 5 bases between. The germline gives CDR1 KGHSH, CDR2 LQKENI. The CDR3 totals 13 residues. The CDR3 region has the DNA TGTGCCAGCTCACCACCGCAAGCCTACGAGCAGTACTTC. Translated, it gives CASSPPQAYEQYF.

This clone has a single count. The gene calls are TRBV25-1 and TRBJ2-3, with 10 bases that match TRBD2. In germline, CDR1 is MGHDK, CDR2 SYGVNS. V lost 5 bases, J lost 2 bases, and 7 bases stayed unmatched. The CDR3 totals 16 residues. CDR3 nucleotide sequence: TGTGCCAGCAGTTCCGGAACTAGCGGGAACACAGATACGCAGTATTTT. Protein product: CASSSGTSGNTDTQYF. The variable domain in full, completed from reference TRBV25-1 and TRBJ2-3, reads EADIYQTPRYLVIGTGKKITLECSQTMGHDKMYWYQQDPGMELHLIHYSYGVNSTEKGDLSSESTVSRIRTEHFPLTLESARPSHTSQYLCASSSGTSGNTDTQYFGPGTRLTVL.

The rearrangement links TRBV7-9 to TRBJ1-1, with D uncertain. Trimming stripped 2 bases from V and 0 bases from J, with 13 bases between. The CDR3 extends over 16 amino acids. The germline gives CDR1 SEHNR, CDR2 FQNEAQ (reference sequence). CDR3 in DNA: TGTGCCAGCAGCTTAACTCTCGTTGTCATGAACACTGAAGCTTTCTTT. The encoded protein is CASSLTLVVMNTEAFF.

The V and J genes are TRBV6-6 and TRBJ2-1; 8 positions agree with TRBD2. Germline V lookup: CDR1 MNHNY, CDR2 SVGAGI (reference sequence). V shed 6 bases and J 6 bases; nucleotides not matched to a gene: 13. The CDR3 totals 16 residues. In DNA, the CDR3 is TGTGCCAGCAGACCCAATCGAGCGGGAGCGGGCAATGAGCAGTTCTTC. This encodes CASRPNRAGAGNEQFF.

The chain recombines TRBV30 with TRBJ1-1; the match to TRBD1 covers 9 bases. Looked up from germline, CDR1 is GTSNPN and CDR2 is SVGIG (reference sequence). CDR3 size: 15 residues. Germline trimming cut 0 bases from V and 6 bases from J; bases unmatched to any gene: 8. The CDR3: CAWSVRDRDSAEAFF. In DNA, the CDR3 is TGTGCCTGGAGTGTCCGGGACAGGGATAGCGCTGAAGCTTTCTTT.

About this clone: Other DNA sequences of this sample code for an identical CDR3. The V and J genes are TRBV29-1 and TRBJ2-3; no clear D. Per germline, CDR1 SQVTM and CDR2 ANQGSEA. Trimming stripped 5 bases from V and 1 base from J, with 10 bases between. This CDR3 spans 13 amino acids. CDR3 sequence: CSVNPTGTDTQYF. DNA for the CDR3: TGCAGCGTTAACCCAACAGGCACAGATACGCAGTATTTT.

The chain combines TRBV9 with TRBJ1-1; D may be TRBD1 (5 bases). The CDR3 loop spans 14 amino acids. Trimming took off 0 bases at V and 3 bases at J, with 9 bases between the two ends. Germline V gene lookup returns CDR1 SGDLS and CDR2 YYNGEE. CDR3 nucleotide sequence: TGTGCCAGCAGCGTAGCTCCCAGGGACACTGAAGCTTTCTTT. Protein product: CASSVAPRDTEAFF. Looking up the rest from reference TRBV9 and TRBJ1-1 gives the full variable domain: DSGVTQTPKHLITATGQRVTLRCSPRSGDLSVYWYQQSLDQGLQFLIQYYNGEERAKGNILERFSAQQFPDLHSELNLSSLELGDSALYFCASSVAPRDTEAFFGQGTRLTVV.

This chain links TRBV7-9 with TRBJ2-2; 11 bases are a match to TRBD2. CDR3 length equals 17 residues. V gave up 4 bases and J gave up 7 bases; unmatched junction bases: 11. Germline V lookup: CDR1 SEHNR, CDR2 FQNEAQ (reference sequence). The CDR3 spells CASSSGTGLADGGELFF. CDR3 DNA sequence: TGTGCCAGCAGCTCCGGGACGGGACTAGCGGACGGCGGGGAGCTGTTTTTT. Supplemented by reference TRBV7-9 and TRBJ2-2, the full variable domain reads DTGVSQNPRHKITKRGQNVTFRCDPISEHNRLYWYRQTLGQGPEFLTYFQNEAQLEKSRLLSDRFSAERPKGSFSTLEIQRTEQGDSAMYLCASSSGTGLADGGELFFGEGSRLTVL.